Presented here are 23 T cell receptor beta chains from one specimen sequenced in a study of early T cells in non-severe SARS-CoV-2 infection. MiXCR was run by TCRdb on the 5' RACE reads, yielding one entry per CDR3 protein. The repertoire holds around 98,000 distinct CDR3 sequences, with approximately 9.9% as singletons. The sequenced sample consisted of whole blood. All receptors derive from an adult who was a healthcare worker with PCR-confirmed SARS-CoV-2 infection or an uninfected control (not recorded which).

The table lists this clonotype with many counts. The chain links TRBV3-1 to TRBJ2-3, with D maybe TRBD2 (6 bases). Germline-derived CDR1 and CDR2 are LGHDT and YNNKEL (reference sequence). The CDR3 is 12 residues long. V was cut by 4 bases and J by 10 bases, with 12 bases left in between. CDR3 DNA: TGTGCCAGCAGCCTCGCTACGGGGGCGCAGTATTTT. Translated: CASSLATGAQYF.

This clonotype occurred a few times. The V call is TRBV6-1, the J call TRBJ1-1, with D uncertain. With 7 bases removed from V and 4 bases from J, the gap between germline ends came to 7 bases. Germline loops: CDR1 MNHNS, CDR2 SASEGT. CDR3 size: 11 residues. DNA of the CDR3: TGTGCCAGCACCAGGCGCACTGAAGCTTTCTTT. This translates into CASTRRTEAFF.

The rearrangement joins TRBV28 to TRBJ2-7, with 11 positions matching TRBD2. CDR1 MDHEN and CDR2 SYDVKM come from the germline V gene. This CDR3 comprises 14 residues. The trim removed 7 bases at V and 4 bases at J, leaving 6 bases unmatched. The CDR3 protein is CASNLSGRGYEQYF. CDR3 bases: TGTGCCAGCAACCTTAGCGGGAGGGGGTACGAGCAGTACTTC. The full variable domain, with the rest looked up from reference TRBV28 and TRBJ2-7, is DVKVTQSSRYLVKRTGEKVFLECVQDMDHENMFWYRQDPGLGLRLIYFSYDVKMKEKGDIPEGYSVSREKKERFSLILESASTNQTSMYLCASNLSGRGYEQYFGPGTRLTVT.

This clonotype was seen more than once but under ten times. The gene calls are TRBV19 and TRBJ2-1, with 13 bases identical to TRBD2. The V gene's germline CDR1 is LNHDA and CDR2 SQIVND (reference sequence). The CDR3 has 16 amino acids. With 4 bases clipped from V and 2 bases from J, the junction kept 2 bases outside the gene matches. The CDR3 DNA reads TGTGCCAGTAGTACCGGGACTAGCGGGACCTACAATGAGCAGTTCTTC. Translated, it gives CASSTGTSGTYNEQFF.

The chain has TRBV18 and TRBJ1-1, with 9 nucleotides matching TRBD1. J gave up 1 base and V 8 bases, and 2 bases lay outside the gene matches. This CDR3 has 13 residues. The germline gives CDR1 KGHSH, CDR2 LQKENI. CDR3 region: CASEGQGNTEAFF. The CDR3 nucleotides read TGTGCCAGCGAGGGACAGGGGAACACTGAAGCTTTCTTT.

This clonotype was picked up a small number of times. This chain uses TRBV20-1 with TRBJ1-2; 11 bases fit TRBD1. Per the germline V gene, CDR1 is DFQATT and CDR2 is SNEGSKA (reference sequence). Trimming at V came to 6 bases and at J to 3 bases, leaving 3 bases not matched to a gene. The CDR3 is 13 residues long. For the CDR3, the DNA is TGCAGTGCCCGGACAGGGGGCTACTATGGCTACACCTTC. Protein product: CSARTGGYYGYTF.

This clonotype was detected only once. V and J are TRBV5-1 and TRBJ2-7; 8 bases map to TRBD1. V was pared by 6 bases and J by 5 bases, with 4 bases of the junction left unmatched. The CDR3 extends over 12 amino acids. Germline V gene sequence: CDR1 SGHRS, CDR2 YFSETQ. CDR3 sequence reads: CASKLTGDEQYF. As DNA, the CDR3 is TGCGCCAGCAAGTTGACAGGGGACGAGCAGTACTTC.

This clonotype was observed a few times. The rearrangement joins TRBV6-4 to TRBJ1-5, with D possibly being TRBD1 (6 bases). V was pared by 6 bases and J by 2 bases, with 14 bases between. The V gene's germline CDR1 is MRHNA and CDR2 SNTAGT. The CDR3 is 15 amino acids. The CDR3 coding sequence is TGTGCCAGCAGCCCCCACGGGGGCGGCAATCAGCCCCAGCATTTT. It specifies CASSPHGGGNQPQHF.

The chain recombines TRBV19 with TRBJ2-5; D is undetermined. V was trimmed by 7 bases and J by 5 bases, leaving 8 bases between them. The CDR3 length is 11 residues. Germline CDR1 is LNHDA and CDR2 is SQIVND (reference sequence). In nucleotides, the CDR3 is TGTGCCAGTACTGCCGGGGAGACCCAGTACTTC. It codes for CASTAGETQYF. The full variable domain, its missing parts supplied by reference TRBV19 and TRBJ2-5, is DGGITQSPKYLFRKEGQNVTLSCEQNLNHDAMYWYRQDPGQGLRLIYYSQIVNDFQKGDIAEGYSVSREKKESFPLTVTSAQKNPTAFYLCASTAGETQYFGPGTRLLVL.

This clonotype has a count of ten or more. This chain joins TRBV28 and TRBJ1-1, with no clear D. Germline V gene lookup returns CDR1 MDHEN and CDR2 SYDVKM. This CDR3 contains 11 residues. V lost 6 bases and J 7 bases, leaving 9 bases between the germline ends. This chain's CDR3 is CASRAVSEAFF. In nucleotides, the CDR3 is TGTGCCAGCAGGGCAGTCAGTGAAGCTTTCTTT.

This clonotype has more than one count but fewer than ten. The CDR3 nucleotides are TGTGCCAGCAGCTCTAGGACTAGCGGGGGCCGCGCAGATACGCAGTATTTT. It yields the protein CASSSRTSGGRADTQYF. The rearrangement uses TRBV7-2 and TRBJ2-3, with 13 bases that match TRBD2. Germline CDR1 reads SGHTA; CDR2 reads FQGNSA. Germline trimming cut 4 bases from V and 4 bases from J; bases unmatched to any gene: 8. CDR3 length: 17 residues.

This clonotype was observed a handful of times. This sequence joins TRBV4-2 and TRBJ2-1, with a weak D call TRBD2 (6 bases). V was cut by 4 bases and J by 1 base, with 11 bases left in between. The germline V gene encodes CDR1 LGHNA and CDR2 YNFKEQ. The length of the CDR3 is 15 residues. CDR3 coding DNA: TGTGCCAGCAGCCGGGGGGAGAGATCCTACAATGAGCAGTTCTTC. Its protein product is CASSRGERSYNEQFF.

This clonotype was seen a few times. The V call is TRBV12-3 or TRBV12-4, the J call TRBJ1-1, with D uncertain. Trimming left V 5 bases short and J 1 base short, with 14 bases between. This CDR3 region has 15 residues. As DNA, the CDR3 is TGTGCCAGCAGTAGCCGTCGGACCCAGAACACTGAAGCTTTCTTT. Translating gives CASSSRRTQNTEAFF.

This clonotype was recorded a few times. The chain has TRBV5-1 and TRBJ2-6, with D perhaps matching TRBD1 (6 bases). The CDR3 spans 16 residues. Trimming stripped 5 bases from V and 0 bases from J, with 12 bases between. CDR1 and CDR2 from the germline V gene are SGHRS and YFSETQ. The CDR3 sequence: CASSFTGSSGANVLTF. DNA for the CDR3: TGCGCCAGCAGTTTTACAGGGAGCTCTGGGGCCAACGTCCTGACTTTC.

This clonotype was found a few times. The chain uses TRBV6-5 and TRBJ2-7, with 7 bases identical to TRBD2. With V trimmed by 2 bases and J by 4 bases, 8 bases remained unmatched. Germline CDR1 MNHEY, CDR2 SVGAGI. CDR3 length: 15 amino acids. The CDR3 protein is CASSYGAGTSYEQYF. In nucleotides, the CDR3 is TGTGCCAGCAGTTACGGAGCGGGGACGAGTTACGAGCAGTACTTC.

The CDR3 DNA reads TGTGCCAGCAAGGGTCGGGACAGGGCCTACGAGCAGTACTTC. It specifies CASKGRDRAYEQYF. This sequence joins TRBV2 and TRBJ2-7; TRBD1 aligns across 9 bases. Germline values: CDR1 SNHLY, CDR2 FYNNEI. The CDR3 runs to 14 residues. The J segment lost 2 bases and the V segment lost 7 bases, leaving 6 bases of the junction unmatched.

This clonotype was counted a few times. The chain employs TRBV7-9 and TRBJ1-6; 8 bases align to TRBD1. There are 12 residues in the CDR3. Germline CDR1 and CDR2: SEHNR and FQNEAQ (reference sequence). Losses at the gene ends were 3 bases for V and 12 bases for J; bases not matched to a gene: 1. CDR3: CASSFDRGPLHF. The CDR3 coding sequence is TGTGCCAGCAGCTTCGACAGGGGACCCCTCCACTTT.

This clonotype was observed many times. The genes are TRBV9 and TRBJ1-1; D is uncertain. The CDR3 has 15 amino acids. V was shortened by 6 bases and J by 0 bases, with 15 bases between the two germline ends. Germline V gene data show CDR1 as SGDLS and CDR2 as YYNGEE. CDR3 nucleotides: TGTGCCAGCACCCCTCAGTCCTTTATGAACACTGAAGCTTTCTTT. Its protein is CASTPQSFMNTEAFF.

Points on this clonotype: A much larger clone is a single base away; this may be a read error. The V call is TRBV7-9, the J call TRBJ1-5; D remains unclear. Per the germline V gene, CDR1 is SEHNR and CDR2 is FQNEAQ (reference sequence). The CDR3 covers 12 residues. Trimming took 5 bases from V and 4 from J, leaving 6 bases between them. The CDR3 loop is CASSPRNQPQHF. The DNA of the CDR3 is TGTGCCAGCAGCCCGAGGAATCAGCCCCAGCATTTT.

In its sample, this clonotype was seen a few times. The chain joins TRBV28 to TRBJ1-5; perhaps TRBD1 as D (5 bases). The V and J ends lost 7 bases and 2 bases respectively, with 18 bases between them. The germline CDR1 and CDR2 sequences are MDHEN and SYDVKM. The CDR3 has 16 residues. The CDR3, as DNA: TGTGCCAGCACCCAGCCGAGGGCGGGGGGCAATCAGCCCCAGCATTTT. Translated: CASTQPRAGGNQPQHF.

This chain connects TRBV15 to TRBJ2-2; tentative D call: TRBD2 (6 bases). The CDR3 is 18 residues long. Germline V lookup: CDR1 LNHNV, CDR2 YYDKDF (reference sequence). V was trimmed by 3 bases and J by 5 bases, leaving 22 bases between them. The CDR3 DNA is TGTGCCACCAGCAGGGACCTGCAGCGGGTGACTGGGACCGGGGAGCTGTTTTTT. Its translation: CATSRDLQRVTGTGELFF.

This clonotype was observed at least ten times. The rearrangement links TRBV12-3 or TRBV12-4 to TRBJ1-2; 8 positions agree with TRBD1. The CDR3 consists of 15 residues. V lost 5 bases to trimming and J lost 4 bases; unmatched junction nucleotides: 9. In nucleotides, the CDR3 is TGTGCCAGCAGTAATCGCCGCGACAGGGGCTATGGCTACACCTTC. Translated, it gives CASSNRRDRGYGYTF.

There are many counts of this clonotype. The V gene is TRBV7-6, the J gene TRBJ2-3; 7 bases match TRBD2. The length of the CDR3 is 14 residues. Germline CDR1 and CDR2: SGHVS and FNYEAQ. V trimming: 1 base; J trimming: 3 bases; junction bases outside the gene matches: 1. The CDR3 nucleotides are TGTGCCAGCAGCTTAGTCGGGGGGACAGATACGCAGTATTTT. It specifies CASSLVGGTDTQYF.